The clone carrying this T cell receptor beta chain has a count of ten or more. The antigen remains unidentified. Constant-region reverse primers amplified full-length variable regions, followed by semi-nested Nested Universal Primer A PCR. TCRdb used MiXCR to reprocess the 5' RACE reads, holding one entry per CDR3 protein. The data contain 20,000 to 25,000 distinct CDR3 sequences, roughly 29% of them singletons. Naive CD4+ cells had CD25+ Tregs removed. Study results and limitations: In terms of TCR gene usage, tumor memory CD4+ T cells clustered together with blood and lymph node memory CD4+ cells, as well as with lymph node naive CD4+ cells.

Per germline, CDR1 LGHDT and CDR2 YNNKEL (reference sequence). V shed 5 bases and J shed 4 bases, with 9 bases lying between them. This CDR3 contains 13 residues. The chain joins TRBV3-1 to TRBJ2-1, with D tentatively TRBD2 (6 bases). This clonotype was obtained from a female donor with breast cancer. The sequenced sample was tumor-infiltrating naive CD4+ T cells sorted from the breast tumor. The sample's subset: naive CD4+ T cells, CD4+CD45RA+CD25-. The CDR3 is CASSFSGYNEQFF. In DNA, the CDR3 is TGTGCCAGCAGCTTTAGCGGATACAATGAGCAGTTCTTC.